Listed here are 4 T cell receptor beta chains from one sample, sequenced in a study of regulatory T cells in long-lasting Graves disease. Building of the TCR beta libraries involved iRepertoire HTBI primers and Arm-PCR of CDR3 regions. TCRdb reprocessed the multiplex PCR reads with MiXCR, giving one entry per CDR3 protein. The profile shows a few hundred thousand distinct CDR3 sequences, around 20% of them singletons. Time point here: persistent/refractory GD, antithyroid drugs over 5 years with positive TRAb. PBMC RNA served as the TCR library source. This material consisted of peripheral blood mononuclear cells (PBMCs), taken when the disease was refractory, from a patient treated with antithyroid drugs. These TCRs come from a female donor with Graves disease.

This clonotype was counted a few times. The chain is built from TRBV3-1 and TRBJ1-5; 8 bases are a match to TRBD1. Germline CDR1 and CDR2: LGHDT and YNNKEL (reference sequence). The CDR3 sequence is 16 residues long. The V and J ends lost 4 bases and 4 bases, in that order; junction bases with no gene match: 9. The CDR3 protein is CASSRGQAGRNQPQHF. The CDR3 DNA reads TGTGCCAGCAGCCGGGGACAGGCCGGGCGGAATCAGCCCCAGCATTTT.

V and J are TRBV2 and TRBJ2-3, with D unclear. Germline lookup yields CDR1 SNHLY and CDR2 FYNNEI. This CDR3 is 13 amino acids long. Trimming took off 5 bases at V and 5 bases at J, with 11 bases between the two ends. The CDR3 DNA reads TGTGCCAGCAGTTCCTTTAGGTTAGATACGCAGTATTTT. It is translated as CASSSFRLDTQYF.

This clonotype occurred a few times. This chain joins TRBV7-9 and TRBJ2-7, with 12 bases aligning to TRBD2. J lost 5 bases, V lost 3 bases, and 11 bases had no gene match. The CDR3 loop spans 17 amino acids. Germline-derived CDR1 and CDR2 are SEHNR and FQNEAQ (reference sequence). The CDR3 loop is CASSFDRTSGRLNEQYF. DNA for the CDR3: TGTGCCAGCAGCTTCGACCGCACTAGCGGGAGGTTGAACGAGCAGTACTTC.

The V and J genes are TRBV4-3 and TRBJ2-7; maybe TRBD2 (5 bases). Germline lookup yields CDR1 LGHNA and CDR2 YSLEER. The V and J ends lost 4 bases and 3 bases respectively, with 13 bases between them. The CDR3 is made up of 14 amino acids. This chain's CDR3 is CASSPGLFIYEQYF. CDR3 DNA sequence: TGCGCCAGCAGCCCAGGACTGTTTATCTACGAGCAGTACTTC.